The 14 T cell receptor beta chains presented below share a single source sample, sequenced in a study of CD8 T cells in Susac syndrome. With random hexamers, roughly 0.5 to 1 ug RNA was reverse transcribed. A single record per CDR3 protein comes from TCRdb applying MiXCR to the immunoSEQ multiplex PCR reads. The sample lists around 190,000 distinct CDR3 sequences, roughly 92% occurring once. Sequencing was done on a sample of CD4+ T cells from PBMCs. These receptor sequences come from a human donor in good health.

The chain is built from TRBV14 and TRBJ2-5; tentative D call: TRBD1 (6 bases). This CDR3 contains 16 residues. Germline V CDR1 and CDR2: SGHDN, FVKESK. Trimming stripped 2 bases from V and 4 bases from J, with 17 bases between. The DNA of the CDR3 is TGTGCCAGCAGCCAAACCATCGGGACAACTCGAGAGACCCAGTACTTC. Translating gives CASSQTIGTTRETQYF.

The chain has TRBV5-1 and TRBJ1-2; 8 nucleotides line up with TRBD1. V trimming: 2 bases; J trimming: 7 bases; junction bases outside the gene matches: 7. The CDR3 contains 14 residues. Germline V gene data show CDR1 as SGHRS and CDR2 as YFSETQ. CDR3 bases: TGCGCCAGCAGCTTAAGCCGGGACAGGTCTGGCTACACCTTC. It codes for CASSLSRDRSGYTF.

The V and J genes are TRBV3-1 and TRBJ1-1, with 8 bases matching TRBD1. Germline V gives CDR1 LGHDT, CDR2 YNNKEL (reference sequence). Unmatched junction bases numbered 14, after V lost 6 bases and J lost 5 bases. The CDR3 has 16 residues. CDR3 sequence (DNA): TGTGCCAGCAGACAACCCGGGTCAGGGGGCAGTACTGAAGCTTTCTTT. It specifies CASRQPGSGGSTEAFF.

The CDR3, as DNA: TGCGCCAGCAGCTTGAAGGGGGTCTCGAGAACAGATACGCAGTATTTT. It encodes CASSLKGVSRTDTQYF. The chain joins TRBV5-1 to TRBJ2-3; D may be TRBD1 (6 bases). The germline gives CDR1 SGHRS, CDR2 YFSETQ. Deletions cut 1 base from V and 3 bases from J, with 15 bases between. The CDR3 spans 16 residues.

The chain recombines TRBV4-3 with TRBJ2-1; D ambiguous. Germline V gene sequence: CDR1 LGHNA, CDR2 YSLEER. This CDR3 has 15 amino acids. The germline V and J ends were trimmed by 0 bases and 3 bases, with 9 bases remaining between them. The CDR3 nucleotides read TGCGCCAGCAGCCAAGATGGCCGCAGCTACAATGAGCAGTTCTTC. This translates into CASSQDGRSYNEQFF.

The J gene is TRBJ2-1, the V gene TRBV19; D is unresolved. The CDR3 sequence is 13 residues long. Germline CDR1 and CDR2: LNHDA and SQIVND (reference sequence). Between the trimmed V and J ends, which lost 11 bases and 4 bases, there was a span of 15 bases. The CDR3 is CASWSASYNEQFF. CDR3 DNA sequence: TGTGCCTCTTGGTCAGCCTCTTACAATGAGCAGTTCTTC.

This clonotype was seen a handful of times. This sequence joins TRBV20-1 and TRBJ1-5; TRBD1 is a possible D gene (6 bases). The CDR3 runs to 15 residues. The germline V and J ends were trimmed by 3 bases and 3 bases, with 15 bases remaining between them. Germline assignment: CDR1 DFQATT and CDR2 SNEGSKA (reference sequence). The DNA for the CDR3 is TGCAGTGCTAGGCCCAGGGGCTTCCACAATCAGCCCCAGCATTTT. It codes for CSARPRGFHNQPQHF.

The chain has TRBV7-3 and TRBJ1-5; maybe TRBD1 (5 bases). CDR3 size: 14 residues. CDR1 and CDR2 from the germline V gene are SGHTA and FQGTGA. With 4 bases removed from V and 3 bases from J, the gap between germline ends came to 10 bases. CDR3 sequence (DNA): TGTGCCAGCAGCTCCGACAGTTACAATCAGCCCCAGCATTTT. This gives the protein CASSSDSYNQPQHF.

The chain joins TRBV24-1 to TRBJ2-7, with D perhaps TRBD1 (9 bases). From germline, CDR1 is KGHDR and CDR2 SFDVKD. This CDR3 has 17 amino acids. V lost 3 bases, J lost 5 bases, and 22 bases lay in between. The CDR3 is CATSDDRTGAAGDEQYV. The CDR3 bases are TGTGCCACCAGTGATGACCGGACAGGGGCAGCGGGAGACGAGCAGTACGTC.

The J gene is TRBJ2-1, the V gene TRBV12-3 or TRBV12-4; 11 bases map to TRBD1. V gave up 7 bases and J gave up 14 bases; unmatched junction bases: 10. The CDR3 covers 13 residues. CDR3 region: CASTLRTGGPKFF. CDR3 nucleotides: TGTGCCAGCACCCTCCGGACAGGGGGCCCCAAGTTCTTC.

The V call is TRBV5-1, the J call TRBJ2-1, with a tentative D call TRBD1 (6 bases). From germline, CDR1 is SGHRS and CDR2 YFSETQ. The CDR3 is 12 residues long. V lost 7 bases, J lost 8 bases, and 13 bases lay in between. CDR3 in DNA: TGCGCCAGCTCGACAGGCCCGCATGAGCAGTTCTTC. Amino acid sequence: CASSTGPHEQFF.

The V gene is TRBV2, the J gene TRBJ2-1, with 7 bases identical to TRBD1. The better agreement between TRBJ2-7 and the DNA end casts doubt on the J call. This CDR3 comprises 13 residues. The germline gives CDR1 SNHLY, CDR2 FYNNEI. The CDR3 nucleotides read TGTGCCAGCATCAGGGGACAGCCAAATGAGCAGTACTTC. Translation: CASIRGQPNEQYF.

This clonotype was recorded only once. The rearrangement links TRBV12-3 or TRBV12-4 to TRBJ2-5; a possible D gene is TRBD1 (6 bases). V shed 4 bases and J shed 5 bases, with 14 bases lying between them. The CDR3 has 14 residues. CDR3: CASSSQGPSETQYF. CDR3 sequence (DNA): TGTGCCAGCAGTTCACAGGGACCATCGGAGACCCAGTACTTC.

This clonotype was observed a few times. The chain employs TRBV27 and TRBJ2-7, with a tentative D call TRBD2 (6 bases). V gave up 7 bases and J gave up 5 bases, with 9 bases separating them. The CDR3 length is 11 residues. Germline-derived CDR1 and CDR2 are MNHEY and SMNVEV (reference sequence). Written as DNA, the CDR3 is TGTGCCAGCAAGCGGGCGGACGAGCAGTACTTC. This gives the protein CASKRADEQYF.